This T cell receptor beta chain was observed in a study of T cell responses to AZD1222 COVID-19 vaccine. TCRdb's table, derived via immunoSEQ multiplex PCR, lists solely in-frame clones and lacks some. The sample records 130,000 or so clones, around 94% being singletons. Study observations and caveats: CD4 TCRs covered the whole spike, strongest at regions 160-218 and 743-854.

Germline CDR1 KGHSH, CDR2 LQKENI. This CDR3 region has 15 residues. V lost 2 bases, J lost 0 bases, and 8 bases lay in between. Concerning this clone: The antigen is unknown.

The sequence was obtained from an adult in good health. Sequenced here: peripheral blood, sampled on day 0 of AZD1222 vaccination. V is TRBV18 and J is TRBJ2-1; TRBD1 is a possible D gene (5 bases). In DNA, the CDR3 is TGTGCCAGCTCACCAAGGGGTAGCTCCTACAATGAGCAGTTCTTC. Its translation: CASSPRGSSYNEQFF.